A single sample is the source of the 23 T cell receptor beta chains below, sequenced in a study of blood T cell repertoires in COVID-19. Data came from immunoSEQ multiplex PCR; TCRdb stores just in-frame clones and leaves some out. The sample contains 350,000 or so clones, 88% of which appear only once. Sample: peripheral blood. The receptors were sampled from a woman aged 30 to 39 with COVID-19, enrolled during active disease.

V gene TRBV2 combines with J gene TRBJ2-2; D is possibly TRBD2 (6 bases). V was clipped by 6 bases and J by 8 bases, with 16 bases between them. The CDR3 is 14 residues long. In germline, CDR1 is SNHLY, CDR2 FYNNEI. The CDR3 protein is CASRVDGGLGELFF. The CDR3 nucleotides read TGTGCCAGCAGAGTGGACGGGGGACTGGGGGAGCTGTTTTTT.

The rearrangement links TRBV4-1 to TRBJ1-2; D may be TRBD1 (6 bases). Trimming stripped 1 base from V and 8 bases from J, with 14 bases between. CDR1 and CDR2 from the germline V gene are MGHRA and YSYEKL. CDR3 size: 14 residues. The CDR3 DNA follows: TGCGCCAGCAGCCAAGTTGAGGGGCAGGGGGGCTACACCTTC. Translated, it gives CASSQVEGQGGYTF.

This rearrangement joins TRBV7-2 to TRBJ1-1; D uncertain. The germline gives CDR1 SGHTA, CDR2 FQGNSA. The CDR3 is 15 amino acids. V dropped 4 bases and J dropped 1 base, with 13 bases sitting between them. CDR3 sequence: CASSSPTSGNTEAFF. The CDR3 nucleotides are TGTGCCAGCAGCTCCCCCACATCGGGGAACACTGAAGCTTTCTTT.

V usage is TRBV5-1 and J usage is TRBJ1-2; 7 positions match TRBD1. V was clipped by 3 bases and J by 10 bases; unmatched bases: 21. Germline V CDR1 and CDR2: SGHRS, YFSETQ. The CDR3 has 17 residues. The CDR3 spells CASSWGTAEAISGDYTF. Here the CDR3 DNA reads TGCGCCAGCAGCTGGGGGACAGCGGAGGCCATTTCAGGTGACTACACCTTC.

The chain links TRBV30 to TRBJ1-1, with TRBD1 identical over 7 bases. The germline gives CDR1 GTSNPN, CDR2 SVGIG (reference sequence). Trimming cost V 3 bases and J 3 bases; bases outside gene matches: 7. There are 14 residues in the CDR3. The CDR3 spells CAWRTGQHHTEAFF. Here the CDR3 DNA reads TGTGCCTGGAGGACGGGACAGCACCACACTGAAGCTTTCTTT.

J is TRBJ1-3 and V is TRBV5-1; a possible D gene is TRBD1 (5 bases). The V gene's germline CDR1 is SGHRS and CDR2 YFSETQ. V was pared by 4 bases and J by 8 bases, with 16 bases between. The CDR3 consists of 14 residues. CDR3 coding DNA: TGCGCCAGCAGCCCGGGACTTCCTGAGGACACCATATATTTT. The encoded protein is CASSPGLPEDTIYF.

This rearrangement joins TRBV5-1 to TRBJ1-1; perhaps TRBD1 as D (6 bases). V lost 4 bases to trimming and J lost 11 bases, with 15 bases between them. The CDR3 is 12 residues long. Germline values: CDR1 SGHRS, CDR2 YFSETQ. The CDR3 DNA follows: TGCGCCAGCAGCGGACTTTTAACAGGGGCTTTCTTT. As protein: CASSGLLTGAFF.

V is TRBV5-5 and J is TRBJ2-6; 7 bases agree with TRBD1. V trimming: 0 bases; J trimming: 0 bases; junction bases outside the gene matches: 9. CDR1 SGHKS and CDR2 YYEKEE come from the germline V gene (reference sequence). The CDR3 spans 19 residues. In DNA form, the CDR3 reads TGTGCCAGCAGCTTGGGCAGGACAGGCTCTAGCTCTGGGGCCAACGTCCTGACTTTC. Translating it yields CASSLGRTGSSSGANVLTF.

The rearrangement uses TRBV27 and TRBJ1-1, with 7 positions matching TRBD1. Germline values: CDR1 MNHEY, CDR2 SMNVEV (reference sequence). The V gene end was trimmed by 1 base and the J gene end by 9 bases; junction bases not matched to a gene: 5. The CDR3 runs 13 residues. CDR3 nucleotide sequence: TGTGCCAGCAGTTTATTGAAACAGGGGAAAGCTTTCTTT. It is translated as CASSLLKQGKAFF.

The rearrangement joins TRBV5-4 to TRBJ2-6; no definite D call. V was shortened by 4 bases and J by 4 bases, with 6 bases between the two germline ends. Germline loops: CDR1 SGHNT, CDR2 YYREEE (reference sequence). The CDR3 loop spans 13 amino acids. The CDR3 loop is CASSHQGANVLTF. The CDR3 coding sequence is TGTGCCAGCAGCCACCAGGGGGCCAACGTCCTGACTTTC. Complete variable domain (other parts from reference TRBV5-4 and TRBJ2-6): ETGVTQSPTHLIKTRGQQVTLRCSSQSGHNTVSWYQQALGQGPQFIFQYYREEENGRGNFPPRFSGLQFPNYSSELNVNALELDDSALYLCASSHQGANVLTFGAGSRLTVL.

This clone was seen ten or more times. The CDR3 DNA follows: TGCGCCAGCCTAGGGGATGGATTCACTGAAGCTTTCTTT. Translated, it gives CASLGDGFTEAFF. V usage is TRBV5-1 and J usage is TRBJ1-1, with D possibly matching TRBD1 (5 bases). This CDR3 has 13 amino acids. Trimming pared 7 bases from V and 4 bases from J, leaving 14 bases between. CDR1 is SGHRS and CDR2 is YFSETQ in the germline V gene. Full variable domain (remainder filled in from reference TRBV5-1 and TRBJ1-1): KAGVTQTPRYLIKTRGQQVTLSCSPISGHRSVSWYQQTPGQGLQFLFEYFSETQRNKGNFPGRFSGRQFSNSRSEMNVSTLELGDSALYLCASLGDGFTEAFFGQGTRLTVV.

The CDR3 loop is CATSRAGAGGGETQYF. Written as DNA, the CDR3 is TGTGCCACCAGCAGAGCAGGAGCGGGGGGTGGGGAGACCCAGTACTTC. The chain combines TRBV15 with TRBJ2-5, with 9 nucleotides matching TRBD2. V shed 1 base and J 5 bases; nucleotides not matched to a gene: 8. CDR3 length: 16 amino acids. Looked up from germline, CDR1 is LNHNV and CDR2 is YYDKDF (reference sequence). The whole variable domain, remainder taken from reference TRBV15 and TRBJ2-5, is DAMVIQNPRYQVTQFGKPVTLSCSQTLNHNVMYWYQQKSSQAPKLLFHYYDKDFNNEADTPDNFQSRRPNTSFCFLDIRSPGLGDTAMYLCATSRAGAGGGETQYFGPGTRLLVL.

This chain uses TRBV4-3 with TRBJ1-2; TRBD1 matches 9 bases. The CDR3 is 14 amino acids. Germline trimming cut 6 bases from V and 7 bases from J; bases unmatched to any gene: 9. Germline assignment: CDR1 LGHNA and CDR2 YSLEER. CDR3 in amino acids: CASSPDRGVGGYTF. The CDR3 DNA reads TGCGCCAGCAGTCCGGACAGGGGCGTCGGTGGCTACACCTTC.

The V gene is TRBV5-8, the J gene TRBJ2-4; TRBD2 matches 9 bases. V lost 0 bases to trimming and J lost 7 bases; unmatched junction nucleotides: 11. Germline assignment: CDR1 SGHTS and CDR2 YDEGEE. The CDR3 runs 17 residues. CDR3 loop: CASSLEGSGGPSNIQYF. DNA for the CDR3: TGTGCCAGCAGCTTGGAAGGTAGCGGGGGACCAAGTAACATTCAGTACTTC.

The V gene is TRBV5-1, the J gene TRBJ2-3, with D unclear. Germline values: CDR1 SGHRS, CDR2 YFSETQ. Deletions cut 2 bases from V and 6 bases from J, with 10 bases between. CDR3 length: 13 residues. Here the CDR3 DNA reads TGCGCCAGCAGCTTTGATAGCAGCGATACGCAGTATTTT. Translating gives CASSFDSSDTQYF.

This clone was recorded many times. The chain employs TRBV4-1 and TRBJ1-1, with 12 bases fitting TRBD1. The V gene end was trimmed by 6 bases and the J gene end by 0 bases; junction bases not matched to a gene: 20. This CDR3 is 21 amino acids long. CDR1 and CDR2 (germline): MGHRA, YSYEKL. DNA for the CDR3: TGCGCCAGCAGTCCTACCATCCGGGACAGGGGGCGAAATGGCATGAACACTGAAGCTTTCTTT. Amino acids: CASSPTIRDRGRNGMNTEAFF.

The chain joins TRBV4-2 to TRBJ1-2; tentative D call: TRBD1 (6 bases). V gave up 1 base and J gave up 1 base, with 13 bases separating them. CDR3 length: 16 amino acids. Germline V gene lookup returns CDR1 LGHNA and CDR2 YNFKEQ. This CDR3 reads CASSQGAGVINYGYTF. The CDR3 DNA reads as TGTGCCAGCAGCCAAGGGGCAGGGGTCATTAACTATGGCTACACCTTC.

The V call is TRBV6-5, the J call TRBJ2-7; 7 nucleotides align to TRBD2. Germline CDR1 is MNHEY and CDR2 is SVGAGI. The V gene end was trimmed by 0 bases and the J gene end by 6 bases; junction bases not matched to a gene: 5. The CDR3 runs to 14 residues. The CDR3 DNA reads as TGTGCCAGCAGTTACTCGGGGGGGGTCGGCGAGCAGTACTTC. Residues: CASSYSGGVGEQYF.

The V and J genes are TRBV5-4 and TRBJ2-3; 8 bases agree with TRBD2. V was pared by 3 bases and J by 2 bases, with 2 bases of the junction left unmatched. Germline-derived CDR1 and CDR2 are SGHNT and YYREEE (reference sequence). The CDR3 is made up of 14 amino acids. The CDR3 sequence is CASSSRGVTDTQYF. The CDR3 coding sequence is TGTGCCAGCAGCTCGCGGGGGGTCACAGATACGCAGTATTTT.

The chain is built from TRBV20-1 and TRBJ1-1, with unresolved D. The CDR3 totals 11 residues. In germline, CDR1 is DFQATT, CDR2 SNEGSKA (reference sequence). V was trimmed by 3 bases and J by 0 bases, leaving 2 bases between them. Here the CDR3 reads CSASLNTEAFF. CDR3 nucleotides: TGCAGTGCTAGCTTGAACACTGAAGCTTTCTTT.

The rearrangement uses TRBV4-1 and TRBJ1-5; 8 nucleotides line up with TRBD1. J lost 2 bases, V lost 2 bases, and 5 bases had no gene match. The CDR3 loop spans 16 amino acids. Germline CDR1 MGHRA, CDR2 YSYEKL. CDR3 nucleotide sequence: TGCGCCAGCAGCCAACAGGGGGCTATGGGCAATCAGCCCCAGCATTTT. Residues: CASSQQGAMGNQPQHF.

V gene TRBV19 combines with J gene TRBJ2-3; D remains ambiguous. V was clipped by 4 bases and J by 6 bases, with 8 bases between them. This CDR3 region has 12 residues. The germline CDR1 and CDR2 sequences are LNHDA and SQIVND (reference sequence). The DNA of the CDR3 is TGTGCCAGTAGTACCTACTCCGATACGCAGTATTTT. It codes for CASSTYSDTQYF.

V is TRBV5-4 and J is TRBJ2-5; unclear D gene. Germline CDR1 reads SGHNT; CDR2 reads YYREEE (reference sequence). V lost 3 bases and J 5 bases, leaving 11 bases between the germline ends. This CDR3 has 13 residues. The CDR3 loop is CASSSLAVETQYF. CDR3 bases: TGTGCCAGCAGCTCTTTAGCAGTGGAGACCCAGTACTTC.